These T cell receptor beta chains were read from a single sample in a study of blood T cell repertoires in COVID-19. Here immunoSEQ multiplex PCR was the method, and the copy in TCRdb shows in-frame clones only, minus some. The top ten hold 3.8% of the sample, which has some 93,000 clones, 65% to 90% seen once. Specimen: peripheral blood. Receptors were obtained from a man aged 55 to 70 with acute or convalescent COVID-19. Both conserved end residues are part of each CDR3. A D gene is named only where the DNA matches it firmly. Part of the rows lack a size; the others show once, few, many or a class for expanded clones.

d_call: -; j_call: TRBJ2-2; clone_size: -; v_call: TRBV7-8; cdr3_aa: CASSLERLNTGELFF; cdr3_nt: TGTGCCAGCAGCTTAGAACGACTAAACACCGGGGAGCTGTTTTTT
d_call: -; j_call: TRBJ2-1; clone_size: -; v_call: TRBV19; cdr3_aa: CASSIGAYHNEQFF; cdr3_nt: TGTGCCAGTAGTATAGGGGCCTACCACAATGAGCAGTTCTTC
d_call: TRBD2; j_call: TRBJ2-3; clone_size: -; v_call: TRBV7-9; cdr3_aa: CASSLDSGVTDTQYF; cdr3_nt: TGTGCCAGCAGCTTAGATAGCGGGGTCACAGATACGCAGTATTTT
d_call: TRBD1; j_call: TRBJ1-1; clone_size: -; v_call: TRBV28; cdr3_aa: CASIRPGQGRAFF; cdr3_nt: TGTGCCAGCATTCGTCCGGGACAGGGGAGGGCTTTCTTT
d_call: TRBD1; j_call: TRBJ2-7; clone_size: -; v_call: TRBV9; cdr3_aa: CASSVALTGNHEQYF; cdr3_nt: TGTGCCAGCAGCGTAGCTTTGACAGGGAACCACGAGCAGTACTTC
d_call: TRBD1; j_call: TRBJ1-1; clone_size: once; v_call: TRBV30; cdr3_aa: CAWSRTGAMNTEAFF; cdr3_nt: TGTGCCTGGAGTCGGACAGGGGCGATGAACACTGAAGCTTTCTTT
d_call: -; j_call: TRBJ2-1; clone_size: -; v_call: TRBV29-1; cdr3_aa: CSARGNNEQFF; cdr3_nt: TGCAGCGCCCGGGGAAACAATGAGCAGTTCTTC
d_call: -; j_call: TRBJ1-6; clone_size: -; v_call: TRBV6-5; cdr3_aa: CASSISRANNSPLHF; cdr3_nt: TGTGCCAGCAGTATCTCCAGGGCGAATAATTCACCCCTCCACTTT
d_call: TRBD2; j_call: TRBJ2-2; clone_size: -; v_call: TRBV5-4; cdr3_aa: CASSLNTLAGGSGELFF; cdr3_nt: TGTGCCAGCAGCTTAAACACACTAGCGGGGGGGTCCGGGGAGCTGTTTTTT
d_call: -; j_call: TRBJ2-1; clone_size: -; v_call: TRBV2; cdr3_aa: CATESGYSYNEQFF; cdr3_nt: TGTGCCACTGAGAGCGGATACTCCTACAATGAGCAGTTCTTC
d_call: -; j_call: TRBJ1-5; clone_size: -; v_call: TRBV7-2; cdr3_aa: CASSPTTNQPQHF; cdr3_nt: TGTGCCAGCAGCCCTACCACCAATCAGCCCCAGCATTTT
d_call: -; j_call: TRBJ2-7; clone_size: -; v_call: TRBV18; cdr3_aa: CASSVTGYEQYF; cdr3_nt: TGTGCCAGCTCAGTGACAGGCTACGAGCAGTACTTC
d_call: -; j_call: TRBJ2-2; clone_size: -; v_call: TRBV5-1; cdr3_aa: CASSLDPTNTGELFF; cdr3_nt: TGCGCCAGCAGCTTGGACCCTACGAACACCGGGGAGCTGTTTTTT
d_call: TRBD1; j_call: TRBJ2-2; clone_size: -; v_call: TRBV30; cdr3_aa: CAWRSGQGGNTGELFF; cdr3_nt: TGTGCCTGGAGGTCGGGACAGGGCGGGAACACCGGGGAGCTGTTTTTT
d_call: TRBD1; j_call: TRBJ2-5; clone_size: -; v_call: TRBV5-1; cdr3_aa: CASSLTPTGGLETQYF; cdr3_nt: TGCGCCAGCAGCTTGACCCCGACAGGGGGCCTGGAGACCCAGTACTTC
d_call: -; j_call: TRBJ1-5; clone_size: once; v_call: TRBV2; cdr3_aa: CASSPGTTYSNQPQHF; cdr3_nt: TGTGCCAGCAGCCCCGGGACAACTTATAGCAATCAGCCCCAGCATTTT
d_call: -; j_call: TRBJ2-3; clone_size: -; v_call: TRBV9; cdr3_aa: CASSVVSGPSTDTQYF; cdr3_nt: TGTGCCAGCAGCGTAGTTAGCGGACCTAGCACAGATACGCAGTATTTT
d_call: TRBD1; j_call: TRBJ2-5; clone_size: -; v_call: TRBV4-2; cdr3_aa: CASSQVVGQGAGETQYF; cdr3_nt: TGTGCCAGCAGCCAAGTAGTCGGACAGGGGGCCGGAGAGACCCAGTACTTC
d_call: TRBD1; j_call: TRBJ2-7; clone_size: -; v_call: TRBV19; cdr3_aa: CASSPRGLYYEQYF; cdr3_nt: TGTGCCAGTAGTCCCAGGGGGCTATACTACGAGCAGTACTTC
d_call: -; j_call: TRBJ2-3; clone_size: -; v_call: TRBV19; cdr3_aa: CATLPVRRVSTDTQYF; cdr3_nt: TGTGCCACCCTTCCTGTCAGGCGCGTTTCCACAGATACGCAGTATTTT
d_call: TRBD2; j_call: TRBJ2-2; clone_size: -; v_call: TRBV11-1; cdr3_aa: CASRSRGGPDTGELFF; cdr3_nt: TGTGCCAGCAGATCAAGGGGAGGGCCGGACACCGGGGAGCTGTTTTTT
d_call: TRBD2; j_call: TRBJ2-5; clone_size: -; v_call: TRBV5-1; cdr3_aa: CASSSGLAGHQETQYF; cdr3_nt: TGCGCCAGCAGCTCGGGACTAGCGGGTCACCAAGAGACCCAGTACTTC
d_call: -; j_call: TRBJ1-5; clone_size: -; v_call: TRBV6-5; cdr3_aa: CASSWTVGNQPQHF; cdr3_nt: TGTGCCAGCAGTTGGACAGTGGGCAATCAGCCCCAGCATTTT
d_call: TRBD1; j_call: TRBJ1-5; clone_size: -; v_call: TRBV27; cdr3_aa: CASSLFGTGSNQPQHF; cdr3_nt: TGTGCCAGCAGTTTATTCGGGACAGGCTCTAATCAGCCCCAGCATTTT
d_call: -; j_call: TRBJ1-2; clone_size: -; v_call: TRBV2; cdr3_aa: CASSDPRTANYGYTF; cdr3_nt: TGTGCCAGCAGTGACCCCAGGACAGCGAACTATGGCTACACCTTC
d_call: TRBD1; j_call: TRBJ1-6; clone_size: -; v_call: TRBV9; cdr3_aa: CASSAGQRLSPLHF; cdr3_nt: TGTGCCAGCAGCGCGGGACAGAGACTTTCACCCCTCCACTTT
d_call: TRBD2; j_call: TRBJ2-1; clone_size: -; v_call: TRBV7-8; cdr3_aa: CASSLLAGGYNEQFF; cdr3_nt: TGTGCCAGCAGCTTACTAGCGGGGGGGTACAATGAGCAGTTCTTC
d_call: TRBD1; j_call: TRBJ1-2; clone_size: -; v_call: TRBV7-9; cdr3_aa: CASSLSGGTAYGYTF; cdr3_nt: TGTGCCAGCAGCTTGAGTGGGGGGACAGCCTATGGCTACACCTTC
d_call: TRBD2; j_call: TRBJ2-7; clone_size: -; v_call: TRBV18; cdr3_aa: CASSPPGLAGVYEQYF; cdr3_nt: TGTGCCAGCTCACCGCCGGGACTAGCGGGAGTCTACGAGCAGTACTTC
d_call: -; j_call: TRBJ2-1; clone_size: -; v_call: TRBV11-3; cdr3_aa: CASSINSYNEQFF; cdr3_nt: TGTGCCAGCAGCATAAATTCCTACAATGAGCAGTTCTTC
d_call: -; j_call: TRBJ1-2; clone_size: few; v_call: TRBV6-2/TRBV6-3; cdr3_aa: CASSYSGEFNYGYTF; cdr3_nt: TGTGCCAGCAGTTACTCGGGAGAATTCAACTATGGCTACACCTTC
d_call: TRBD2; j_call: TRBJ2-7; clone_size: -; v_call: TRBV30; cdr3_aa: CAWRRGLAGEYEQYF; cdr3_nt: TGTGCCTGGAGGAGGGGACTAGCGGGAGAATACGAGCAGTACTTC
d_call: -; j_call: TRBJ2-7; clone_size: -; v_call: TRBV12-5; cdr3_aa: CASGLSVYEQYF; cdr3_nt: TGTGCTAGTGGTTTGTCTGTCTACGAGCAGTACTTC
d_call: -; j_call: TRBJ1-3; clone_size: -; v_call: TRBV7-2; cdr3_aa: CASSARPAGNTIYF; cdr3_nt: TGTGCCAGCAGCGCCCGCCCGGCTGGAAACACCATATATTTT
d_call: -; j_call: TRBJ1-1; clone_size: -; v_call: TRBV27; cdr3_aa: CASSLGRGTEAFF; cdr3_nt: TGTGCCAGCAGTTTAGGCAGGGGCACTGAAGCTTTCTTT
d_call: -; j_call: TRBJ2-2; clone_size: medium-sized; v_call: TRBV12-3/TRBV12-4; cdr3_aa: CASTFNTGELFF; cdr3_nt: TGTGCCAGCACCTTCAACACCGGGGAGCTGTTTTTT
d_call: -; j_call: TRBJ1-1; clone_size: -; v_call: TRBV19; cdr3_aa: CASMGGWVSRIEAFF; cdr3_nt: TGTGCCAGTATGGGCGGGTGGGTGTCGCGGATTGAAGCTTTCTTT